The 32 T cell receptor beta chains below come from one sample, sequenced in a study of cytomegalovirus exposure and HLA in healthy donors. The PCR made use of 60 Vbeta and 13 Jbeta primers. Clones were sequenced by immunoSEQ multiplex PCR, and TCRdb holds only the in-frame ones, with some missing. Of approximately 160,000 clones in the sample, about four fifths were seen once. Material for sequencing was PBMCs. Receptor source: a male donor in good health and CMV-seronegative.

The rearrangement uses TRBV5-1 and TRBJ2-5; 7 bases line up with TRBD2. The CDR3 runs to 14 residues. The germline V gene encodes CDR1 SGHRS and CDR2 YFSETQ. V gave up 5 bases and J gave up 1 base; unmatched junction bases: 5. The CDR3 is CASRWGGVQETQYF. The CDR3 DNA reads as TGCGCCAGCAGGTGGGGGGGTGTCCAAGAGACCCAGTACTTC. The full variable domain, rest sourced from reference TRBV5-1 and TRBJ2-5, is KAGVTQTPRYLIKTRGQQVTLSCSPISGHRSVSWYQQTPGQGLQFLFEYFSETQRNKGNFPGRFSGRQFSNSRSEMNVSTLELGDSALYLCASRWGGVQETQYFGPGTRLLVL.

Only a few counts were recorded for this clone. The chain joins TRBV27 to TRBJ2-1, with 15 bases that match TRBD2. J lost 0 bases, V lost 6 bases, and 6 bases had no gene match. Germline V gives CDR1 MNHEY, CDR2 SMNVEV (reference sequence). This CDR3 is built from 18 residues. The CDR3 region is CASRTGTSGRNSYNEQFF. CDR3 nucleotides: TGTGCCAGCAGAACCGGGACTAGCGGGAGGAACTCCTACAATGAGCAGTTCTTC.

Details on this clone: A junction boundary mismatches the germline segment, possibly from a read error. The chain recombines TRBV27 with TRBJ1-6; D unclear. The CDR3 consists of 14 residues. CDR1 is MNHEY, CDR2 SMNVEV, per germline (reference sequence). For the CDR3, the DNA is TGTGCCAGCAGTGTTCACTCCAATAATTCACCCCTCCACTTT. It is translated as CASSVHSNNSPLHF.

This chain joins TRBV28 and TRBJ1-1; the D is unclear. Per germline, CDR1 MDHEN and CDR2 SYDVKM. V was cut by 3 bases and J by 2 bases, with 7 bases left in between. The CDR3 covers 13 residues. This chain's CDR3 is CASSFGINTEAFF. The CDR3 coding sequence is TGTGCCAGCAGTTTCGGGATAAACACTGAAGCTTTCTTT.

The chain recombines TRBV5-6 with TRBJ2-3, with a weak D call TRBD2 (7 bases). The germline V and J ends were trimmed by 3 bases and 3 bases, with 20 bases remaining between them. This CDR3 has 17 amino acids. Per germline, CDR1 SGHDT and CDR2 YYEEEE. In nucleotides, the CDR3 is TGTGCCAGCAGCTCCCCGCGGGGGCGGGGAAGGACAGATACGCAGTATTTT. This codes for CASSSPRGRGRTDTQYF.

The CDR3 reads CAIAPAGARGDTQYF. DNA of the CDR3: TGTGCCATCGCCCCGGCGGGGGCCCGCGGAGATACGCAGTATTTT. V and J are TRBV10-3 and TRBJ2-3; TRBD2 is a possible D gene (7 bases). Germline lookup yields CDR1 ENHRY and CDR2 SYGVKD. The CDR3 length is 15 residues. V was clipped by 8 bases and J by 5 bases, with 20 bases between them.

V and J are TRBV13 and TRBJ2-5, with 9 bases lining up with TRBD2. Matching the DNA end better, TRBJ2-7 makes the J call doubtful. The germline V gene encodes CDR1 PRHDT and CDR2 FYEKMQ (reference sequence). This CDR3 spans 18 amino acids. CDR3 loop: CASSLSALAGNTPYEQYF. In DNA, the CDR3 is TGTGCCAGCAGCTTAAGTGCCCTAGCGGGAAATACCCCGTACGAGCAGTACTTC.

V usage is TRBV7-9 and J usage is TRBJ1-6, with D possibly TRBD1 on 6 matching bases. The CDR3 runs 16 residues. CDR1 and CDR2 (germline): SEHNR, FQNEAQ (reference sequence). V lost 5 bases and J 4 bases, leaving 15 bases between the germline ends. CDR3 region: CASSPQTGIYNSPLHF. CDR3 coding DNA: TGTGCCAGCAGCCCTCAGACAGGAATTTATAATTCACCCCTCCACTTT.

This clone was seen once. The CDR3 sequence: CASSQVFRGADHHSGNTIYF. CDR3 in DNA: TGCGCCAGCAGCCAAGTTTTCCGGGGGGCCGATCACCACTCTGGAAACACCATATATTTT. The genes are TRBV4-1 and TRBJ1-3; D might be TRBD1 (6 bases). The CDR3 extends over 20 amino acids. Germline CDR1 reads MGHRA; CDR2 reads YSYEKL. The V end lost 1 base, the J end lost 0 bases, and 22 bases lay between the germline ends.

V gene TRBV11-2 combines with J gene TRBJ2-1, with 10 bases aligning to TRBD2. This CDR3 region has 13 residues. Germline lookup yields CDR1 SGHAT and CDR2 FQNNGV. The V gene end was trimmed by 5 bases and the J gene end by 7 bases; junction bases not matched to a gene: 2. CDR3 sequence reads: CASSPTSGNEQFF. DNA of the CDR3: TGTGCCAGCAGCCCGACTAGCGGGAATGAGCAGTTCTTC.

The genes are TRBV11-3 and TRBJ2-1; D is possibly TRBD2 (6 bases). The CDR3 is 13 residues long. V gave up 2 bases and J gave up 5 bases, with 7 bases separating them. In germline, CDR1 is SGHNT, CDR2 YENEEA. CDR3 in amino acids: CASSLWGDNEQFF. The CDR3 DNA reads as TGTGCCAGCAGCTTATGGGGGGACAATGAGCAGTTCTTC.

The chain has TRBV9 and TRBJ2-5; D may be TRBD2 (6 bases). CDR1 is SGDLS, CDR2 YYNGEE, per germline. The CDR3 extends over 14 amino acids. The V and J ends lost 2 bases and 5 bases respectively, with 13 bases between them. CDR3 region: CASSVRSGRETQYF. The CDR3 DNA follows: TGTGCCAGCAGCGTGCGTTCGGGGAGGGAGACCCAGTACTTC. The whole variable domain, remainder taken from reference TRBV9 and TRBJ2-5, is DSGVTQTPKHLITATGQRVTLRCSPRSGDLSVYWYQQSLDQGLQFLIQYYNGEERAKGNILERFSAQQFPDLHSELNLSSLELGDSALYFCASSVRSGRETQYFGPGTRLLVL.

The chain combines TRBV4-1 with TRBJ2-1; 10 bases are a match to TRBD2. This CDR3 comprises 16 residues. Unmatched junction bases numbered 0, after V lost 1 base and J lost 0 bases. Germline V CDR1 and CDR2: MGHRA, YSYEKL. The CDR3 sequence is CASSQASGSSYNEQFF. CDR3 in DNA: TGCGCCAGCAGCCAAGCTAGCGGGAGCTCCTACAATGAGCAGTTCTTC.

The V and J genes are TRBV19 and TRBJ1-5; D is unresolved. The CDR3 is 15 residues long. CDR1 LNHDA and CDR2 SQIVND come from the germline V gene (reference sequence). V dropped 11 bases and J dropped 4 bases, with 21 bases sitting between them. The CDR3 coding sequence is TGTGCCGGCAGCAGTGGCGGGTTGCCAAATCAGCCCCAGCATTTT. Residues: CAGSSGGLPNQPQHF.

The V and J genes are TRBV5-3 and TRBJ2-7; D may be TRBD1 (6 bases). TRBV5-3 is an ORF, with its function uncertain. Trimming removed 9 bases from V and 0 bases from J, with 13 bases in between. This CDR3 has 13 amino acids. The CDR3 reads CATYRASSYEQYF. The CDR3 DNA reads TGTGCCACATACAGGGCCAGCTCCTACGAGCAGTACTTC.

The genes are TRBV5-6 and TRBJ1-1; possibly TRBD1 for D (5 bases). Germline loops: CDR1 SGHDT, CDR2 YYEEEE. The CDR3 is 15 amino acids. Trimming shortened V by 4 bases and J by 2 bases, and 15 bases separated the two germline ends. The CDR3 reads CASSREGRTNTEAFF. The CDR3 DNA reads TGTGCCAGCAGCAGGGAGGGACGAACAAACACTGAAGCTTTCTTT. Looking up the rest from reference TRBV5-6 and TRBJ1-1 gives the full variable domain: DAGVTQSPTHLIKTRGQQVTLRCSPKSGHDTVSWYQQALGQGPQFIFQYYEEEERQRGNFPDRFSGHQFPNYSSELNVNALLLGDSALYLCASSREGRTNTEAFFGQGTRLTVV.

The V call is TRBV7-6, the J call TRBJ2-1; 7 nucleotides line up with TRBD2. V shed 2 bases and J 7 bases; nucleotides not matched to a gene: 5. The CDR3 loop spans 14 amino acids. Germline CDR1 reads SGHVS; CDR2 reads FNYEAQ. This chain's CDR3 is CASSLYEGGNEQFF. CDR3 sequence (DNA): TGTGCCAGCAGCTTATATGAGGGAGGGAATGAGCAGTTCTTC. Full variable domain (remainder filled in from reference TRBV7-6 and TRBJ2-1): GAGVSQSPRYKVTKRGQDVALRCDPISGHVSLYWYRQALGQGPEFLTYFNYEAQQDKSGLPNDRFSAERPEGSISTLTIQRTEQRDSAMYRCASSLYEGGNEQFFGPGTRLTVL.

The chain employs TRBV4-1 and TRBJ2-7; D is undetermined. The V and J ends lost 0 bases and 6 bases respectively, with 18 bases between them. Germline V lookup: CDR1 MGHRA, CDR2 YSYEKL. CDR3 size: 16 residues. This CDR3 reads CASSQDRSLLGSEQYF. The CDR3, as DNA: TGCGCCAGCAGCCAAGATCGGAGTCTGCTTGGCTCCGAGCAGTACTTC.

The chain links TRBV6-5 to TRBJ2-1, with a possible D match to TRBD1 (5 bases). This CDR3 region has 14 residues. V shed 4 bases and J shed 9 bases, with 16 bases lying between them. CDR1 and CDR2 (germline): MNHEY, SVGAGI. The CDR3 DNA is TGTGCCAGCAGTTGGAACGGCGCAGGGCGTGAGCAGTTCTTC. Amino acids: CASSWNGAGREQFF.

This rearrangement joins TRBV28 to TRBJ1-4, with 9 bases identical to TRBD1. V gave up 5 bases and J gave up 6 bases; unmatched junction bases: 10. Germline lookup yields CDR1 MDHEN and CDR2 SYDVKM. The CDR3 length is 16 residues. The CDR3 DNA sequence: TGTGCCAGCAGTCCTTCTCCCGGGACAGGGTATGAAAAACTGTTTTTT. Its translation: CASSPSPGTGYEKLFF.

The V and J genes are TRBV18 and TRBJ2-7, with D maybe TRBD2 (6 bases). Germline loops: CDR1 KGHSH, CDR2 LQKENI. Trimming cost V 1 base and J 2 bases, with 9 bases left between them. The CDR3 spans 14 residues. CDR3 residues: CASSPLAGTYEQYF. CDR3 nucleotides: TGTGCCAGCTCACCACTCGCGGGGACCTACGAGCAGTACTTC.

J is TRBJ1-6 and V is TRBV27, with a tentative D call TRBD1 (6 bases). The CDR3 contains 16 residues. CDR1 and CDR2 (germline): MNHEY, SMNVEV (reference sequence). Trimming removed 6 bases at V and 7 bases at J, with 19 bases between. The CDR3 DNA reads as TGTGCCAGCAGAAACACAAAGACAGGAATAAATTCACCCCTCCACTTT. Translating gives CASRNTKTGINSPLHF.

The chain has TRBV5-4 and TRBJ2-7; D is possibly TRBD2 (6 bases). The CDR3 is 14 residues long. The V gene's germline CDR1 is SGHNT and CDR2 YYREEE (reference sequence). With 2 bases removed from V and 4 bases from J, the gap between germline ends came to 13 bases. In DNA, the CDR3 is TGTGCCAGCAGCTTTGGTCTAGCGAGATACGAGCAGTACTTC. Translation: CASSFGLARYEQYF.

The chain couples TRBV4-1 to TRBJ2-2; possibly TRBD1 for D (5 bases). The CDR3 consists of 14 residues. V was trimmed by 4 bases and J by 6 bases, leaving 12 bases between them. Germline V lookup: CDR1 MGHRA, CDR2 YSYEKL. The CDR3 DNA reads TGCGCCAGCAGCCCCCAAGCGACAGCCGGGGAGCTGTTTTTT. It encodes CASSPQATAGELFF.

The chain joins TRBV7-9 to TRBJ1-4; D possibly corresponds to TRBD1 (5 bases). V lost 0 bases and J 8 bases, leaving 16 bases between the germline ends. This CDR3 is 16 amino acids long. Germline values: CDR1 SEHNR, CDR2 FQNEAQ (reference sequence). CDR3 protein: CASSLAGGPEREKLFF. CDR3 bases: TGTGCCAGCAGCTTAGCGGGGGGTCCCGAGCGGGAAAAACTGTTTTTT.

The table lists this clone with a few counts. Compared with germline, one end of the junction differs, possibly owing to a read error. The V and J genes are TRBV10-3 and TRBJ2-6; a weak D match, TRBD2 (6 bases). The length of the CDR3 is 18 residues. Germline V gene lookup returns CDR1 ENHRY and CDR2 SYGVKD. Here the CDR3 DNA reads TGTGCCATCAGTGAGGCGGCGGGACGTATTTCTGGCGCCAACGTCCTGACTTTC. Translation gives CAISEAAGRISGANVLTF.

The chain has TRBV6-5 and TRBJ2-1; the match to TRBD1 covers 7 bases. Germline V CDR1 and CDR2: MNHEY, SVGAGI. This CDR3 is 16 amino acids long. V lost 0 bases to trimming and J lost 6 bases; unmatched junction nucleotides: 8. The CDR3 spells CASSYSRIRGSNEQFF. The CDR3, as DNA: TGTGCCAGCAGTTACTCGCGGATCAGGGGGAGCAATGAGCAGTTCTTC.

The gene calls are TRBV4-2 and TRBJ2-1; 11 bases are a match to TRBD2. The trim removed 2 bases at V and 2 bases at J, leaving 2 bases unmatched. The CDR3 runs to 16 residues. The germline gives CDR1 LGHNA, CDR2 YNFKEQ. In DNA, the CDR3 is TGTGCCAGCAGCCAAAAGACTAGCGGGACCTACAATGAGCAGTTCTTC. Translating it yields CASSQKTSGTYNEQFF.

The V and J genes are TRBV28 and TRBJ2-5; D may be TRBD2 (5 bases). The J call is doubtful: the DNA matches TRBJ2-7 better. CDR3 length equals 14 residues. Germline CDR1 MDHEN, CDR2 SYDVKM. In DNA, the CDR3 is TGTGCCAGCAGTTTATTACTAGTCTCCTACGAGCAGTACTTC. The encoded protein is CASSLLLVSYEQYF.

The genes are TRBV28 and TRBJ2-7; D is possibly TRBD1 (7 bases). CDR1 MDHEN and CDR2 SYDVKM come from the germline V gene. The CDR3 totals 15 residues. V was clipped by 3 bases and J by 6 bases, with 18 bases between them. The CDR3 here is CASSFRGRQGGEQYF. CDR3 nucleotides: TGTGCCAGCAGTTTTAGGGGACGACAGGGAGGCGAGCAGTACTTC.

This clone was counted once. For the CDR3, the DNA is TGTGCCAGCAGTTATCAGTCGGGATTTGAGTACGAGCAGTACTTC. Encoded protein: CASSYQSGFEYEQYF. V is TRBV6-5 and J is TRBJ2-7; tentative D call: TRBD2 (5 bases). V was trimmed by 3 bases and J by 4 bases, leaving 16 bases between them. The CDR3 is 15 amino acids. Per germline, CDR1 MNHEY and CDR2 SVGAGI.

The chain links TRBV28 to TRBJ2-1; TRBD2 agrees at 9 bases. Per germline, CDR1 MDHEN and CDR2 SYDVKM. CDR3 length equals 15 residues. V was pared by 6 bases and J by 4 bases, with 7 bases of the junction left unmatched. The CDR3, as DNA: TGTGCCAGCAGACTCTCACTAGCGGGTTACAATGAGCAGTTCTTC. Its protein product is CASRLSLAGYNEQFF.